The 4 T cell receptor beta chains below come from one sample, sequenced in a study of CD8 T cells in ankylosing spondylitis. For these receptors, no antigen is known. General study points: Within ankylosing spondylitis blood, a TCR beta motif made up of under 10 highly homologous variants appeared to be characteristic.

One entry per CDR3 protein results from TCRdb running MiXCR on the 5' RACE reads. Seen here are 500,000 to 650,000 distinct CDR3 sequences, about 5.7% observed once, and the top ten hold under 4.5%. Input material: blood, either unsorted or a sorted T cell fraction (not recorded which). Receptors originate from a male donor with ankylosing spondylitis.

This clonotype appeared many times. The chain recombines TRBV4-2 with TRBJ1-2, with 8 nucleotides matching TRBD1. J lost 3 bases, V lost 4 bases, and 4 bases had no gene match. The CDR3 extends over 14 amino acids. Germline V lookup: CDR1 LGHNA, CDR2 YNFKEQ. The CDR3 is CASSLGQVDYGYTF. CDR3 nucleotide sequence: TGTGCCAGCAGCCTGGGACAGGTGGACTATGGCTACACCTTC.

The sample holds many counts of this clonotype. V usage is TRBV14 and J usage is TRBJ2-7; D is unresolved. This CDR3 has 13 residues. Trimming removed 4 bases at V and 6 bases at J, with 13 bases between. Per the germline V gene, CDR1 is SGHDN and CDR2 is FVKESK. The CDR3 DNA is TGTGCCAGCAGCCCTTGGGGTAGTTCCGAGCAGTACTTC. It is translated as CASSPWGSSEQYF.

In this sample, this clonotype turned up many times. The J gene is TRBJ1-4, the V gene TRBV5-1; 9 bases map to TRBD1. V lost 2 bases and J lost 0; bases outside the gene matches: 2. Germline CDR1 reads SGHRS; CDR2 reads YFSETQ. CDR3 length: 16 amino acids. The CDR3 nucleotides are TGCGCCAGCAGCTTACAGGGGGCGCCAACTAATGAAAAACTGTTTTTT. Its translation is CASSLQGAPTNEKLFF.

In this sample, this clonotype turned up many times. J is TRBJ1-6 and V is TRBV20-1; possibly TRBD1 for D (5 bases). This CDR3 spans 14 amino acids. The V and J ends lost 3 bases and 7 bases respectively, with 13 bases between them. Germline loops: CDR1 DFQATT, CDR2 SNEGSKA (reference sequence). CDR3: CSARTGLNNSPLHF. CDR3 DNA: TGCAGTGCTAGGACGGGGCTAAACAATTCACCCCTCCACTTT.